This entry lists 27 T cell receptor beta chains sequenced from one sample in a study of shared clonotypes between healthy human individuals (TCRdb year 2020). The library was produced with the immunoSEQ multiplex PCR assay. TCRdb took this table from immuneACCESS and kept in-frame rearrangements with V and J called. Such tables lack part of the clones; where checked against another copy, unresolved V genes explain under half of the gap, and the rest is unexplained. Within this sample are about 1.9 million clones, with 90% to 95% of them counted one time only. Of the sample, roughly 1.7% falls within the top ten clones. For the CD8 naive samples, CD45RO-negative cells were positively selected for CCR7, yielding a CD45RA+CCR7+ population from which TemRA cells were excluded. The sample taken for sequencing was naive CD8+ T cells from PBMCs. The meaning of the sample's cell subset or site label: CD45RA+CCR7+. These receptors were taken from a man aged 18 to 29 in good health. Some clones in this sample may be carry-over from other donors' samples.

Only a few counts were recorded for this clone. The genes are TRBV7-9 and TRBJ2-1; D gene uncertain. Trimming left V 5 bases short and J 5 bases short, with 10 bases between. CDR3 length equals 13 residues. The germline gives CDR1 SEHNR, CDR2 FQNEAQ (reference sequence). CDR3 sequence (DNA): TGTGCCAGCAGCCCCCTGGCCAACAATGAGCAGTTCTTC. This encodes CASSPLANNEQFF.

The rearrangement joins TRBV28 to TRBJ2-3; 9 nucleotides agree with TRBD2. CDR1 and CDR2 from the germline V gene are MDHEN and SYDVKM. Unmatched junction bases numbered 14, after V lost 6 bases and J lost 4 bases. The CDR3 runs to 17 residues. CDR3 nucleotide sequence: TGTGCCAGCAGACAAATCCTCGGGACTAGCTACGCAGATACGCAGTATTTT. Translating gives CASRQILGTSYADTQYF.

Here the CDR3 reads CSVLGSDTQYF. The CDR3 region has the DNA TGCAGCGTCTTGGGTTCAGATACGCAGTATTTT. The chain links TRBV29-1 to TRBJ2-3; D gene ambiguous. The germline V gene encodes CDR1 SQVTM and CDR2 ANQGSEA. This CDR3 region has 11 residues. The ends were cut back, 6 bases at V and 4 bases at J, with 8 bases in the middle.

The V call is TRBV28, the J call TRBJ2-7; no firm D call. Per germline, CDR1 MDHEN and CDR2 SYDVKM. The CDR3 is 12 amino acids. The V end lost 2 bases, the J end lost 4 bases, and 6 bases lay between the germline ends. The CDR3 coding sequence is TGTGCCAGCAGTTTAAATGGGTACGAGCAGTACTTC. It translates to CASSLNGYEQYF.

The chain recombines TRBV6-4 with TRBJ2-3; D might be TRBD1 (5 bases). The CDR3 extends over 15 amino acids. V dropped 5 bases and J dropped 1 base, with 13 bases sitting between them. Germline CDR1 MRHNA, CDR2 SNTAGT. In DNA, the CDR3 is TGTGCCAGCAGTAATACAGGAGAGGGCACAGATACGCAGTATTTT. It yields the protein CASSNTGEGTDTQYF.

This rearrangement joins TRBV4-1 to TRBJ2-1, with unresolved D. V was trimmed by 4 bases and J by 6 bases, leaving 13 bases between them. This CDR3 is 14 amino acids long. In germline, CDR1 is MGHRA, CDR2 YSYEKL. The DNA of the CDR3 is TGCGCCAGCAGCCTGGGCCGCGCGACCAATGAGCAGTTCTTC. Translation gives CASSLGRATNEQFF.

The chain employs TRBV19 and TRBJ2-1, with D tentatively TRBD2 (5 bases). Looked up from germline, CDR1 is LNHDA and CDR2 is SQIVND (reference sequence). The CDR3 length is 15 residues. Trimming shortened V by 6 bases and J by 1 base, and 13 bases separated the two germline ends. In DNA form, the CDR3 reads TGTGCCAGTAGCCCGGTGAGGGCTTCCTACAATGAGCAGTTCTTC. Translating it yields CASSPVRASYNEQFF.

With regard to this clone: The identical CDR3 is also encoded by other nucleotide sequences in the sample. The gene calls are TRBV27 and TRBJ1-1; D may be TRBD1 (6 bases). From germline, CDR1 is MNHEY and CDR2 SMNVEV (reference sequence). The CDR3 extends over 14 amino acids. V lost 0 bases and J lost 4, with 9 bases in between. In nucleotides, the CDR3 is TGTGCCAGCAGTTTATCGAGGGGGTCCACTGAAGCTTTCTTT. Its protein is CASSLSRGSTEAFF.

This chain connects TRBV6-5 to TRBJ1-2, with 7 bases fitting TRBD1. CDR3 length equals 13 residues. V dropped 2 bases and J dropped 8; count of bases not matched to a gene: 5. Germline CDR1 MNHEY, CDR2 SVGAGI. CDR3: CASSYATGVGYTF. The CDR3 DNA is TGTGCCAGCAGTTACGCTACAGGGGTAGGCTACACCTTC.

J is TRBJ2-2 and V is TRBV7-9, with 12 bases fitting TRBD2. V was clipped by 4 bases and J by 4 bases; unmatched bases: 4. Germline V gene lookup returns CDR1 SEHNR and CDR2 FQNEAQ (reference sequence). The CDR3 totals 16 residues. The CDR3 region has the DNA TGTGCCAGCAGCTACGGACTAGCGGGACGCACCGGGGAGCTGTTTTTT. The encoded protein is CASSYGLAGRTGELFF. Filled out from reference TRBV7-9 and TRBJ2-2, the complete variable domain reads DTGVSQNPRHKITKRGQNVTFRCDPISEHNRLYWYRQTLGQGPEFLTYFQNEAQLEKSRLLSDRFSAERPKGSFSTLEIQRTEQGDSAMYLCASSYGLAGRTGELFFGEGSRLTVL.

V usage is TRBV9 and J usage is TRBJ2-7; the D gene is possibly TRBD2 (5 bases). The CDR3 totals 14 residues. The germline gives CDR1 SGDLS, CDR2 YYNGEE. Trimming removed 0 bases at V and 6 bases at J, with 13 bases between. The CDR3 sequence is CASSVDGRAGEQYF. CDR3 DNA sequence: TGTGCCAGCAGCGTAGATGGCCGGGCGGGCGAGCAGTACTTC.

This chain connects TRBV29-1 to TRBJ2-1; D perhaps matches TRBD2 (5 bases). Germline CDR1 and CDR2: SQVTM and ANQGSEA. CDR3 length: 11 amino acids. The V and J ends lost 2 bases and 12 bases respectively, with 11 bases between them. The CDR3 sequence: CSVEMVGGQFF. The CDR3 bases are TGCAGCGTTGAAATGGTCGGAGGGCAGTTCTTC.

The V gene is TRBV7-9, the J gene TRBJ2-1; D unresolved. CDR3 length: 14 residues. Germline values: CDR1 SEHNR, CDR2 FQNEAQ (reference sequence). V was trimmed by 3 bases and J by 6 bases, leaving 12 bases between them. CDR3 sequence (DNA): TGTGCCAGCAGCTTCATTCGGGTTCCCAATGAGCAGTTCTTC. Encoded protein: CASSFIRVPNEQFF.

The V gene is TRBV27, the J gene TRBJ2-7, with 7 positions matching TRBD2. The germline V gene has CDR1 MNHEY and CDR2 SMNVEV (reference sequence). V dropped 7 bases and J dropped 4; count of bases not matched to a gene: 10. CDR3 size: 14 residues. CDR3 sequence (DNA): TGTGCCAGCAAAATCGCGGGAGATGTGTACGAGCAGTACTTC. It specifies CASKIAGDVYEQYF.

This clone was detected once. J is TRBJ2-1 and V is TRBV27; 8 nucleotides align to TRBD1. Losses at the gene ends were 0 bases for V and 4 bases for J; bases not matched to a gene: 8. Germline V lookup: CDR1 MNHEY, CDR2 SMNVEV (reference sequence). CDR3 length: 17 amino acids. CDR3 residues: CASSLSLGTGQYNEQFF. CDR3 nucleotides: TGTGCCAGCAGTTTATCGCTCGGGACAGGACAATACAATGAGCAGTTCTTC.

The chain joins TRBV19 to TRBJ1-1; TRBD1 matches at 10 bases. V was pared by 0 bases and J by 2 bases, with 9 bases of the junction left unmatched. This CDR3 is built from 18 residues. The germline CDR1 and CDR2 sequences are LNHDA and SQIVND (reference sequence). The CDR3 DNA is TGTGCCAGTAGTATAGATGGGCCAGGGACAGGGGCCAACACTGAAGCTTTCTTT. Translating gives CASSIDGPGTGANTEAFF.

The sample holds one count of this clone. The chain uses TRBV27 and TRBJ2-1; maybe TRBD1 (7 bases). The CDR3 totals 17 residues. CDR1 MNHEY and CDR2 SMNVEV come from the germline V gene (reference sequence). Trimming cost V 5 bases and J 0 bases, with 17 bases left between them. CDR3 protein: CASSNPAGGRSYNEQFF. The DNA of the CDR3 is TGTGCCAGCAGTAATCCGGCAGGGGGGCGCTCCTACAATGAGCAGTTCTTC.

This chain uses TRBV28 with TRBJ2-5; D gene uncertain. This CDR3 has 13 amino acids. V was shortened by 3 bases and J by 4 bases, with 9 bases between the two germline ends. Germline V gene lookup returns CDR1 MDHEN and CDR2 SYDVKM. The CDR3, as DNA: TGTGCCAGCAGTTTGTGGGTCGGAGAGACCCAGTACTTC. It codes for CASSLWVGETQYF.

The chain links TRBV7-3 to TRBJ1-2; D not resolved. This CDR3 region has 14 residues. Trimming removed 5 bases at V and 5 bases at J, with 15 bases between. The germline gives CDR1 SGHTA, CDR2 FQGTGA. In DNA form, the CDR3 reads TGTGCCAGCAGCCCGCAACGCCCGAATTATGGCTACACCTTC. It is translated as CASSPQRPNYGYTF.

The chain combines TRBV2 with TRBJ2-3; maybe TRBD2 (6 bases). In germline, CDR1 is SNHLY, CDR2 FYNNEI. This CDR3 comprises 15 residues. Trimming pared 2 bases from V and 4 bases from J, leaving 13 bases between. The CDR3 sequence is CASSELATRSDTQYF. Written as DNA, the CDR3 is TGTGCCAGCAGTGAACTAGCGACAAGGTCAGATACGCAGTATTTT.

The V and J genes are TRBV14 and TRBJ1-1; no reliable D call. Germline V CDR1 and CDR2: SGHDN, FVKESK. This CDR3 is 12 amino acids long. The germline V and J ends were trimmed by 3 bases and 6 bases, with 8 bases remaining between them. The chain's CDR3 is CASSQGSPEAFF. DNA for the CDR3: TGTGCCAGCAGCCAGGGGAGCCCTGAAGCTTTCTTT.

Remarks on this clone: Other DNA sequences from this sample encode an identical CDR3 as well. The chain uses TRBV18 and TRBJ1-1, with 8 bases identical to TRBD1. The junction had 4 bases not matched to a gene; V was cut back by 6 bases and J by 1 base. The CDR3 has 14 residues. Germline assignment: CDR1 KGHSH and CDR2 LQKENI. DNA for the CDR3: TGTGCCAGCTCTCCTGACAGGGGGAACACTGAAGCTTTCTTT. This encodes CASSPDRGNTEAFF.

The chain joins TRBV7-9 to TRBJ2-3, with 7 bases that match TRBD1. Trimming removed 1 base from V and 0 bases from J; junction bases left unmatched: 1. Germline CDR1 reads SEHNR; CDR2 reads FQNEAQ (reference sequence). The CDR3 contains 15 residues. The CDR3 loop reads CASSLGGQSTDTQYF. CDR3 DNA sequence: TGTGCCAGCAGCTTAGGGGGACAGAGCACAGATACGCAGTATTTT.

CDR3 DNA sequence: TGTGCCAGCAGTTACTCAGGTCGAGGCGGGGTTCCTGGCTACACCTTC. Encoded protein: CASSYSGRGGVPGYTF. The V and J genes are TRBV6-6 and TRBJ1-2; D remains unclear. Per germline, CDR1 MNHNY and CDR2 SVGAGI (reference sequence). This CDR3 has 16 amino acids. Deletions cut 0 bases from V and 7 bases from J, with 18 bases between.

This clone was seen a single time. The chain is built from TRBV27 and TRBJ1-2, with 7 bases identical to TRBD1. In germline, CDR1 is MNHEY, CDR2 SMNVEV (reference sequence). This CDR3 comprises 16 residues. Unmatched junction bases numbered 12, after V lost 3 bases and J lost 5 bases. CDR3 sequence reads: CASSLNYPQGGYGYTF. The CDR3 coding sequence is TGTGCCAGCAGTTTGAATTATCCGCAGGGGGGGTATGGCTACACCTTC.

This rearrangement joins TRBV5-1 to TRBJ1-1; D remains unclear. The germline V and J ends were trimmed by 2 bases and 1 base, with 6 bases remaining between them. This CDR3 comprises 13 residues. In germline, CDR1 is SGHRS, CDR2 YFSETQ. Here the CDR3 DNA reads TGCGCCAGCAGCTTAATAGCGAACACTGAAGCTTTCTTT. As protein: CASSLIANTEAFF.

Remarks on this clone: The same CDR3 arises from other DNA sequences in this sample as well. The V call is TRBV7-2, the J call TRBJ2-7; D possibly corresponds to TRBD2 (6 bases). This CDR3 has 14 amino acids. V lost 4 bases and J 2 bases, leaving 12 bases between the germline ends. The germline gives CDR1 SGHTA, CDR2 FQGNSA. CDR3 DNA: TGTGCCAGCAGCTCCGGGACTGGGGCCTACGAGCAGTACTTC. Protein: CASSSGTGAYEQYF.